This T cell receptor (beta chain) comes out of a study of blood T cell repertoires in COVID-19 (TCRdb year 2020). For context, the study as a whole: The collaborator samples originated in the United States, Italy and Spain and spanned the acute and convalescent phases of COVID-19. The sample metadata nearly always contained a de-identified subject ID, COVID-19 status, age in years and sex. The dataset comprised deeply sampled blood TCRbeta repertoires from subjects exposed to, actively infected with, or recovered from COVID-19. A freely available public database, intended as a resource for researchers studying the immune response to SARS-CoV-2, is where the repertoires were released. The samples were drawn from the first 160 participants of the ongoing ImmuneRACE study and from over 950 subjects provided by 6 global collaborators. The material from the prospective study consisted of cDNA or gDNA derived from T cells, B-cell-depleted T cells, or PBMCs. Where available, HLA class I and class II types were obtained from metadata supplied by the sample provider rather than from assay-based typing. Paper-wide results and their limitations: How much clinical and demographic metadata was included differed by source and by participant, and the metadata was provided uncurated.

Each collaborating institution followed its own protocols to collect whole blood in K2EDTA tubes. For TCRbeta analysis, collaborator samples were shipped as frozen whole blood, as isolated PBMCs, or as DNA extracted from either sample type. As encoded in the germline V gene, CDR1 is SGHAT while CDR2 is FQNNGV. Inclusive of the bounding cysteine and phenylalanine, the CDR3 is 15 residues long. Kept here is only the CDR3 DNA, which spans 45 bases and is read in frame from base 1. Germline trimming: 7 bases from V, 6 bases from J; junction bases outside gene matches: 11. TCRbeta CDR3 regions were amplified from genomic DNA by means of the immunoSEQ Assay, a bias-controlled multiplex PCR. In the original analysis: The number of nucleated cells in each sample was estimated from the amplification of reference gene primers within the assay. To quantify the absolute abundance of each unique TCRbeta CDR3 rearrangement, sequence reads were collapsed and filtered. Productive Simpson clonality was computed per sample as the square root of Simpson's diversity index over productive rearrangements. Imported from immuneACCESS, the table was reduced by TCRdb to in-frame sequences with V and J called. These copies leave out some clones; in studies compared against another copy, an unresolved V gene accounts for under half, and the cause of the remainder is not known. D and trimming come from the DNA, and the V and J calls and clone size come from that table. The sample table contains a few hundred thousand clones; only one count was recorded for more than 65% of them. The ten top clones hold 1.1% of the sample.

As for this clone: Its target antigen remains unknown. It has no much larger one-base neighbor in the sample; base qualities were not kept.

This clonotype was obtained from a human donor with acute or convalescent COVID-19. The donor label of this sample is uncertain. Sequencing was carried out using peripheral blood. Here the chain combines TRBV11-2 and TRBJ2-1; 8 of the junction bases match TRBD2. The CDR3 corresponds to CASTPVSGRSNEQFF. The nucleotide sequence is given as TGTGCCAGCACCCCTGTGAGCGGGAGATCCAATGAGCAGTTCTTC.